This T cell receptor beta chain derives from a study of OX40 agonist ivuxolimab in advanced cancers. Study background: Patients undergoing dose escalation presented with hepatocellular carcinoma, melanoma, renal cell or head and neck cancer. One patient with hepatocellular carcinoma and two with cutaneous melanoma, three in all, had partial responses. Findings and caveats of the study: Undetermined was the antigen specificity of the expanded peripheral T cells.

Sequenced by immunoSEQ multiplex PCR; TCRdb stores in-frame clones only, minus some. Seen here are around 2,600 clones, 72% observed once, and the top ten hold roughly 25%. The V and J ends lost 0 bases and 6 bases respectively, with 14 bases between them. This CDR3 contains 15 residues. CDR1 SGHDN and CDR2 FVKESK come from the germline V gene. Regarding this clone: No antigen is known for it.

V and J are TRBV14 and TRBJ1-2, with D unresolved. The sequence was obtained from an adult with an advanced solid tumor such as melanoma, head and neck, liver or kidney cancer. This sample comprised CD4+ or CD8+ T cells sorted from blood, obtained in a trial of the OX40 agonist ivuxolimab. The CDR3 reads CASSQEVRSRDGYTF. The CDR3 nucleotides are TGTGCCAGCAGCCAAGAGGTTCGGAGCCGTGATGGCTACACCTTC.